The rows below give T cell receptor beta chains drawn from one sample of a study of T cell repertoires in cytomegalovirus infection. TCRdb processed the reads anew with MiXCR; each CDR3 protein has one entry. Counted here are 450,000 to 550,000 distinct CDR3 sequences, under 55% occurring once; the ten biggest clones make up around 44%. The antigens of these receptors remain unknown. The sample in question was cultured PBMCs, obtained from culture after CMV antigen stimulation. The source is a human donor in good health (CMV status not recorded). Some clones in this sample may be carry-over from other donors' samples. Each CDR3 is given with its conserved first and last residue.

len,j_gene,v_gene,CDR3aa
12,TRBJ1-2,TRBV7-2,CASSDRAYGYTF
16,TRBJ2-5,TRBV7-2,CASSNSGGPYQETQYF
14,TRBJ1-5,TRBV27,CASSPEWRNQPQHF
13,TRBJ1-2,TRBV11-2,CASGSQGSYGYTF
13,TRBJ1-5,TRBV12-3/TRBV12-4,CASTRGDNQPQHF
14,TRBJ2-5,TRBV7-6,CASSQTGLKETQYF
15,TRBJ2-2,TRBV7-8,CASSSRQGEVGELFF
12,TRBJ1-1,TRBV10-3,CAISKTGTEAFF
14,TRBJ1-3,TRBV2,CASSDGGGRSAIYF
13,TRBJ1-1,TRBV6-6,CASIDRGNTEAFF
17,TRBJ2-1,TRBV25-1,CASTLTSGRPGGNEQFF
14,TRBJ1-1,TRBV11-2,CASSLEGGRTEAFF
10,TRBJ1-2,TRBV2,CASRVIGYTF
19,TRBJ2-1,TRBV7-2,CASSAPGLAGGPAYNEQFF
14,TRBJ2-5,TRBV7-9,CASSLRRDQETQYF
15,TRBJ1-4,TRBV6-5,CASRPPGGLVEKLFF
17,TRBJ2-7,TRBV6-6,CASSLRPILAGEDEQYF